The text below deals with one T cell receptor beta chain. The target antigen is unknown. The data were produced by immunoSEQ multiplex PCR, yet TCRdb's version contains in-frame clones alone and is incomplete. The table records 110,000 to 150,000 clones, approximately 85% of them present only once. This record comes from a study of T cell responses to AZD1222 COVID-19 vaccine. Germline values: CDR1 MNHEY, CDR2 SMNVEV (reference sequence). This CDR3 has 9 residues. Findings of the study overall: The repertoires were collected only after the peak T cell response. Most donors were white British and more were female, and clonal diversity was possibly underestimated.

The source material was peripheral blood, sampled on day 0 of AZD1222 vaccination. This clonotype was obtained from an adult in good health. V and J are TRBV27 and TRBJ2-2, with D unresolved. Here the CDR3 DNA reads TGTGTGAAGACCGGGGAGCTGTTTTTT. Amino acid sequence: CVKTGELFF.